These 16 T cell receptor beta chains came from one sample sequenced in a study of siplizumab effects on memory and regulatory T cells. Sequencing was performed with immunoSEQ multiplex PCR; in TCRdb, only in-frame clones are kept and a portion is missing. The table lists approximately 100,000 clones, about 90% of them singletons. The sequenced sample consisted of Tregs sorted from blood. These receptors were collected from a human donor in good health.

The chain links TRBV5-4 to TRBJ2-1; TRBD2 is a possible D gene (6 bases). Germline values: CDR1 SGHNT, CDR2 YYREEE (reference sequence). This CDR3 has 15 residues. The germline V and J ends were trimmed by 4 bases and 8 bases, with 19 bases remaining between them. CDR3 bases: TGTGCCAGCAGCGCCCCCTCGACTAGTCTGGATGAGCAGTTCTTC. Its translation: CASSAPSTSLDEQFF.

The rearrangement links TRBV19 to TRBJ2-6, with 9 bases lining up with TRBD1. This CDR3 comprises 18 residues. The V segment lost 1 base and the J segment 3 bases; nucleotides outside the gene matches: 7. The V gene's germline CDR1 is LNHDA and CDR2 SQIVND (reference sequence). This CDR3 reads CASSIGGTGLGGANVLTF. DNA for the CDR3: TGTGCCAGTAGTATAGGCGGGACAGGGTTAGGTGGGGCCAACGTCCTGACTTTC.

The chain is built from TRBV15 and TRBJ1-2; D remains ambiguous. V lost 2 bases, J lost 2 bases, and 6 bases lay in between. The CDR3 covers 13 residues. CDR1 is LNHNV and CDR2 is YYDKDF in the germline V gene (reference sequence). The DNA of the CDR3 is TGTGCCACCAGCAGACATACCAACTATGGCTACACCTTC. Its translation: CATSRHTNYGYTF.

This chain uses TRBV11-3 with TRBJ1-1; D unresolved. CDR1 SGHNT and CDR2 YENEEA come from the germline V gene. V was cut by 5 bases and J by 9 bases, with 16 bases left in between. The CDR3 is 13 residues long. DNA for the CDR3: TGTGCCAGCAGCCTAGGCGTCGGCAGAAAAGCTTTCTTT. This codes for CASSLGVGRKAFF.

This chain connects TRBV20-1 to TRBJ1-1, with D tentatively TRBD1 (6 bases). This CDR3 region has 11 residues. Looked up from germline, CDR1 is DFQATT and CDR2 is SNEGSKA (reference sequence). CDR3 sequence: CTPGQQGEAFF. The CDR3 region has the DNA TGCACCCCTGGACAGCAGGGTGAAGCTTTCTTT.

J is TRBJ2-7 and V is TRBV6-5; 14 bases are a match to TRBD2. Germline V lookup: CDR1 MNHEY, CDR2 SVGAGI. V lost 6 bases to trimming and J lost 7 bases; unmatched junction nucleotides: 8. The CDR3 is 15 residues long. Written as DNA, the CDR3 is TGTGCCAGCAGAAGACTAGCGGGAGGGTCGGGAGAGCAGTACTTC. This codes for CASRRLAGGSGEQYF.

The rearrangement joins TRBV7-6 to TRBJ2-3; D gene uncertain. V lost 3 bases and J 3 bases, leaving 1 base between the germline ends. This CDR3 contains 11 residues. Germline V lookup: CDR1 SGHVS, CDR2 FNYEAQ. The CDR3 spells CASSFTDTQYF. In DNA, the CDR3 is TGTGCCAGCAGCTTTACAGATACGCAGTATTTT.

J is TRBJ1-2 and V is TRBV5-1; TRBD1 agrees at 8 bases. Per the germline V gene, CDR1 is SGHRS and CDR2 is YFSETQ. V lost 2 bases and J lost 6; bases outside the gene matches: 9. The CDR3 extends over 15 amino acids. The chain's CDR3 is CASSFEARTGNGYTF. The CDR3 coding sequence is TGCGCCAGCAGCTTCGAGGCCCGGACAGGGAATGGCTACACCTTC.

The chain couples TRBV30 to TRBJ2-2; possible D gene TRBD1, 6 bases. The germline CDR1 and CDR2 sequences are GTSNPN and SVGIG (reference sequence). The CDR3 is 15 residues long. V was trimmed by 0 bases and J by 6 bases, leaving 14 bases between them. The CDR3 region is CAWSVGQLVAGELFF. DNA for the CDR3: TGTGCCTGGAGTGTAGGACAGTTGGTCGCCGGGGAGCTGTTTTTT.

The chain has TRBV7-2 and TRBJ2-7; TRBD2 is a possible D gene (7 bases). V was trimmed by 5 bases and J by 0 bases, leaving 17 bases between them. CDR1 is SGHTA, CDR2 FQGNSA, per germline. The CDR3 length is 16 residues. The CDR3 sequence is CASSTRGGISSYEQYF. The CDR3 region has the DNA TGTGCCAGCAGCACTAGGGGGGGAATTTCCTCCTACGAGCAGTACTTC. Drawing the rest from reference TRBV7-2 and TRBJ2-7, the complete variable domain is GAGVSQSPSNKVTEKGKDVELRCDPISGHTALYWYRQSLGQGLEFLIYFQGNSAPDKSGLPSDRFSAERTGGSVSTLTIQRTQQEDSAVYLCASSTRGGISSYEQYFGPGTRLTVT.

The chain combines TRBV6-5 with TRBJ2-1, with D tentatively TRBD1 or TRBD2 (5 bases each). This CDR3 contains 15 residues. V lost 0 bases and J 10 bases, leaving 16 bases between the germline ends. Germline V CDR1 and CDR2: MNHEY, SVGAGI. The CDR3 is CASSYSRAIGTEQFF. CDR3 coding DNA: TGTGCCAGCAGTTACTCGAGGGCGATAGGGACGGAGCAGTTCTTC.

The chain carries TRBV15 and TRBJ2-6; 10 bases agree with TRBD1. The CDR3 length is 17 residues. Germline CDR1 and CDR2: LNHNV and YYDKDF (reference sequence). With 3 bases clipped from V and 3 bases from J, the junction kept 5 bases outside the gene matches. DNA of the CDR3: TGTGCCACCAGCAGGTGGACAGGGGGTTTTGGGGCCAACGTCCTGACTTTC. This translates into CATSRWTGGFGANVLTF.

This clone showed up just once. This chain connects TRBV7-6 to TRBJ2-7, with D perhaps given as TRBD1 or TRBD2 (6 bases each). Germline CDR1 SGHVS, CDR2 FNYEAQ. CDR3 size: 16 residues. Trimming left V 3 bases short and J 0 bases short, with 15 bases between. In nucleotides, the CDR3 is TGTGCCAGCAGCTTCTTGAGGGGGGAGGACTCCTACGAGCAGTACTTC. Its translation: CASSFLRGEDSYEQYF.

The chain combines TRBV5-1 with TRBJ2-2, with D perhaps being TRBD1 or TRBD2 (6 bases each). Germline V gene sequence: CDR1 SGHRS, CDR2 YFSETQ. Trimming took off 1 base at V and 6 bases at J, with 16 bases between the two ends. This CDR3 contains 16 residues. This CDR3 is CASSLRAAGEAGELFF. CDR3 sequence (DNA): TGCGCCAGCAGCTTGAGGGCAGCAGGGGAGGCCGGGGAGCTGTTTTTT. The variable domain in full, with the rest retrieved from reference TRBV5-1 and TRBJ2-2, is KAGVTQTPRYLIKTRGQQVTLSCSPISGHRSVSWYQQTPGQGLQFLFEYFSETQRNKGNFPGRFSGRQFSNSRSEMNVSTLELGDSALYLCASSLRAAGEAGELFFGEGSRLTVL.

CDR3 sequence reads: CASSVRTGGFETQYF. DNA for the CDR3: TGTGCCAGCAGCGTCCGCACAGGGGGTTTCGAGACCCAGTACTTC. The V and J genes are TRBV5-6 and TRBJ2-5; 8 nucleotides align to TRBD1. The CDR3 spans 15 residues. In germline, CDR1 is SGHDT, CDR2 YYEEEE. V dropped 4 bases and J dropped 5; count of bases not matched to a gene: 10.

The chain combines TRBV2 with TRBJ1-5; 7 bases are a match to TRBD1. CDR3 length equals 14 residues. CDR1 and CDR2 (germline): SNHLY, FYNNEI. Unmatched junction bases numbered 4, after V lost 6 bases and J lost 2 bases. The CDR3 loop is CASSATGGNQPQHF. As DNA, the CDR3 is TGTGCCAGCAGCGCTACAGGGGGCAATCAGCCCCAGCATTTT.